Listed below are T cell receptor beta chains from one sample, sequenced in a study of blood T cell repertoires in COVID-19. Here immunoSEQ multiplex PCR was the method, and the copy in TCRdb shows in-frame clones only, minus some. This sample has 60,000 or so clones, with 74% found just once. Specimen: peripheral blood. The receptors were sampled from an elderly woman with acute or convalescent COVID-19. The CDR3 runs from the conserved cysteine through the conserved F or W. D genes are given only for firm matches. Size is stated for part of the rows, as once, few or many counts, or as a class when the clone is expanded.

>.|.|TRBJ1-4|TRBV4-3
CASSQDYGEKLFF
TGCGCCAGCAGCCAAGATTATGGCGAAAAACTGTTTTTT
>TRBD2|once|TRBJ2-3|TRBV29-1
CSVEDGTSRDTQYF
TGCAGCGTTGAAGACGGGACTAGCAGAGATACGCAGTATTTT
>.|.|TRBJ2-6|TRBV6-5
CASEFEASGANVLTF
TGTGCCAGCGAATTCGAGGCCTCTGGGGCCAACGTCCTGACTTTC
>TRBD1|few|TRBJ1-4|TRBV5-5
CASSIGTVNEKLFF
TGTGCCAGCAGCATAGGGACAGTTAATGAAAAACTGTTTTTT
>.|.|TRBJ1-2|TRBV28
CASSTTHRVYYGYTF
TGTGCCAGCAGTACCACTCACAGGGTATACTATGGCTACACCTTC
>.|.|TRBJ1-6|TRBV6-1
CASSVLGGSLSRGSPLHF
TGTGCCAGCAGTGTCCTCGGGGGGAGTTTGTCACGGGGTTCACCCCTCCACTTT
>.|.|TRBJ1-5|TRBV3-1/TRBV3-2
CASSQGRGLGQPQHF
TGTGCCAGCAGCCAAGGTCGGGGTTTGGGGCAGCCCCAGCATTTT
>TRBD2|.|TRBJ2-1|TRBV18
CASSPPRLAAGDEQFF
TGTGCCAGCTCACCACCCAGACTAGCGGCCGGCGATGAGCAGTTCTTC
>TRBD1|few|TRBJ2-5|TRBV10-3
CATTTGGSPQETQYF
TGTGCCACCACTACAGGGGGCTCCCCACAAGAGACCCAGTACTTC
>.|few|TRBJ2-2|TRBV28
CASSLLLPGELFF
TGTGCCAGCAGTTTACTACTACCCGGGGAGCTGTTTTTT
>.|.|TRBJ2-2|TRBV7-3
CASRNSLATGELFF
TGTGCCAGCAGGAACTCCCTCGCCACCGGGGAGCTGTTTTTT
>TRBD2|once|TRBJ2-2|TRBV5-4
CASSLGSGRAGGELFF
TGTGCCAGCAGCTTGGGTAGCGGGAGGGCCGGCGGGGAGCTGTTTTTT
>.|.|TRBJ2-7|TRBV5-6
CASSLGARLVYF
TGTGCCAGCAGCTTGGGCGCACGATTGGTGTACTTC
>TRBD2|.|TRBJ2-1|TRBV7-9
CASSLGGAGVWFF
TGTGCCAGCAGCTTGGGAGGGGCGGGAGTATGGTTCTTC
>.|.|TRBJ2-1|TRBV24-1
CATSDIRNGRGNEQFF
TGTGCCACCAGTGATATAAGGAACGGCCGGGGTAATGAGCAGTTCTTC
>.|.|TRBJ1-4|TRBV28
CATLSNEKLFF
TGTGCCACTCTCTCTAATGAAAAACTGTTTTTT
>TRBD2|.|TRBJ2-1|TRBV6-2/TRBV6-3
CASSSGTSGRYGEQFF
TGTGCCAGCAGCTCCGGGACTAGCGGGAGGTATGGTGAGCAGTTCTTC
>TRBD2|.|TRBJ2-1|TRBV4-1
CASTIGRLAGYNEQFF
TGCGCCAGCACTATAGGGCGCCTAGCGGGTTACAATGAGCAGTTCTTC
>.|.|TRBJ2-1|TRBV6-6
CASSQPDRLYNEQFF
TGTGCCAGCAGCCAGCCGGACAGACTTTACAATGAGCAGTTCTTC
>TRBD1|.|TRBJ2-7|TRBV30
CAWSRTGGAYEQYF
TGTGCCTGGAGTAGAACAGGGGGTGCCTACGAGCAGTACTTC
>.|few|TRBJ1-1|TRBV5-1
CASREGTEAFF
TGCGCCAGCAGGGAGGGCACTGAAGCTTTCTTT
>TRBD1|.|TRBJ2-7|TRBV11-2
CASSPNRGEQYF
TGTGCCAGCAGCCCGAACAGGGGCGAGCAGTACTTC
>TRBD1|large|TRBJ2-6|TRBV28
CASSPGQVLAGANVLTF
TGTGCCAGCAGTCCGGGACAGGTGCTTGCTGGGGCCAACGTCCTGACTTTC
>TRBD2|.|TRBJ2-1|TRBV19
CASSPRGSGDPWGRNEQFF
TGTGCCAGTAGCCCCAGGGGTAGCGGGGACCCGTGGGGTAGGAATGAGCAGTTCTTC
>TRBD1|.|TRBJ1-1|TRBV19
CASSIVRGTGGTEAFF
TGTGCCAGTAGTATAGTAAGGGGGACAGGGGGTACTGAAGCTTTCTTT
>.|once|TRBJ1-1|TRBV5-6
CASSLRGLLTEAFF
TGTGCCAGCAGCTTACGAGGTCTCCTGACTGAAGCTTTCTTT
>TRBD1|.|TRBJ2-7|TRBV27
CASSLRTGVREQYF
TGTGCCAGCAGTTTGCGGACAGGGGTGCGCGAGCAGTACTTC
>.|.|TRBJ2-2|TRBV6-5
CASSPYTGELFF
TGTGCCAGCAGCCCCTACACCGGGGAGCTGTTTTTT
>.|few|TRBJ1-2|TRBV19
CASEQQNYGYTF
TGTGCCAGCGAACAGCAAAACTATGGCTACACCTTC
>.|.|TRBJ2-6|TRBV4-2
CASSQGQGTGANVLTF
TGTGCCAGCAGCCAGGGCCAGGGTACTGGGGCCAACGTCCTGACTTTC
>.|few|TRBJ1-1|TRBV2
CASVGSRTEAFF
TGTGCCAGCGTCGGGTCCCGCACTGAAGCTTTCTTT
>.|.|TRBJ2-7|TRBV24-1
CATSDRVTYEQYF
TGTGCCACCAGTGATCGGGTTACCTACGAGCAGTACTTC
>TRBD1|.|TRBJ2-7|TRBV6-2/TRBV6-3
CASSFYRDSLSYEQYF
TGTGCCAGCAGTTTCTACAGGGACAGTCTTTCCTACGAGCAGTACTTC